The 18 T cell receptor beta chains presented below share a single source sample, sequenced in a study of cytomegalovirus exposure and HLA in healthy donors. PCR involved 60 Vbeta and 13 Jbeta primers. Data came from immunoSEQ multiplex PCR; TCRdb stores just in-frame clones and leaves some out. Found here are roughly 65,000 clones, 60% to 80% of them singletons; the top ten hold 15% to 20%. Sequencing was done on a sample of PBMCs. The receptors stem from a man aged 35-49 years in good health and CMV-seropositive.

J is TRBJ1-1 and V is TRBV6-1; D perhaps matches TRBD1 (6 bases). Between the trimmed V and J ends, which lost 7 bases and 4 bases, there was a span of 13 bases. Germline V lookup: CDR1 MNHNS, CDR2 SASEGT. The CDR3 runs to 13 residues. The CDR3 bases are TGTGCCAGCATCTACAGGGTGAGCACTGAAGCTTTCTTT. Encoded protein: CASIYRVSTEAFF.

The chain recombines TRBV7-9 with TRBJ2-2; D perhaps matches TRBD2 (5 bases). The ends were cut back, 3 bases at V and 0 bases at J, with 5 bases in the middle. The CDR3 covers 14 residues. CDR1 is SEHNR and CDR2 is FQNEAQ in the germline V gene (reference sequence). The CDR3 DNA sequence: TGTGCCAGCAGCTTCGGGACGAACACCGGGGAGCTGTTTTTT. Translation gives CASSFGTNTGELFF.

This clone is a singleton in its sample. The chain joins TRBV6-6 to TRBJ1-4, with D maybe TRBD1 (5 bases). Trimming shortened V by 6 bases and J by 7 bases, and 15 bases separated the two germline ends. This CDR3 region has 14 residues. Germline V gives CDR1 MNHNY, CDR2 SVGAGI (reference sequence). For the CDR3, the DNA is TGTGCCAGCAGACGGGGGGGTGGTAGTGAAAAACTGTTTTTT. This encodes CASRRGGGSEKLFF.

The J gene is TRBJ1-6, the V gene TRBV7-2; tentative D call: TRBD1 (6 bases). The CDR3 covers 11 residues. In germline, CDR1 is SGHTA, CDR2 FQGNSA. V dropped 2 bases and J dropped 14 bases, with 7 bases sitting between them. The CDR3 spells CASSLRDTLHF. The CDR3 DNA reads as TGTGCCAGCAGCTTAAGGGACACCCTCCACTTT.

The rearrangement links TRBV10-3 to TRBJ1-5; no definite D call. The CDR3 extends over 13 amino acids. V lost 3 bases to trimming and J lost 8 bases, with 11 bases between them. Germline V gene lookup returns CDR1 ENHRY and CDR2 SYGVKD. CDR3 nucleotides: TGTGCCATCAGTGATGGCGGGAAAGAGCCCCAGCATTTT. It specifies CAISDGGKEPQHF.

The CDR3 bases are TGTGCCAGCAGTGAAAGGAGACAGGGCCAAGAGACCCAGTACTTC. Translation: CASSERRQGQETQYF. The rearrangement links TRBV2 to TRBJ2-5; 7 bases are a match to TRBD1. The J segment lost 1 base and the V segment lost 2 bases, leaving 4 bases of the junction unmatched. The germline CDR1 and CDR2 sequences are SNHLY and FYNNEI. The CDR3 is made up of 15 amino acids.

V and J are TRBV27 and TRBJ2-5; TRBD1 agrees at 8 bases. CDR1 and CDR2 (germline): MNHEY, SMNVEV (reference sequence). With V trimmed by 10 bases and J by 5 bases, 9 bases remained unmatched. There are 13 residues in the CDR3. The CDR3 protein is CATGAGGWETQYF. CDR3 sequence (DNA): TGTGCCACGGGGGCAGGGGGCTGGGAGACCCAGTACTTC.

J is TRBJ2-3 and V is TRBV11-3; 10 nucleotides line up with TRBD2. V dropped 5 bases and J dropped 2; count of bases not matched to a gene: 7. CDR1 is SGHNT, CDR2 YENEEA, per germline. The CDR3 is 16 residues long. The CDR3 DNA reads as TGTGCCAGCAGCCTAGGACTAGCGGATATCACAGATACGCAGTATTTT. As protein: CASSLGLADITDTQYF.

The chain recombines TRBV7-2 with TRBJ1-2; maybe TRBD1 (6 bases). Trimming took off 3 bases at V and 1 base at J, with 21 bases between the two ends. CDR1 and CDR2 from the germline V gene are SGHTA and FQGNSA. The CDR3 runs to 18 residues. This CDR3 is CASSLHWEQKGVNYGYTF. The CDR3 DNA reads TGTGCCAGCAGCTTGCACTGGGAGCAAAAGGGGGTTAACTATGGCTACACCTTC.

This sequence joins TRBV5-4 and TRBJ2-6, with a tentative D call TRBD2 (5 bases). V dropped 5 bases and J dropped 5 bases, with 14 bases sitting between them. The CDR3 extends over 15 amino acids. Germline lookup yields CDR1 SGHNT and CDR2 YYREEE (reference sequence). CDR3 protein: CASSVAGLRANVLTF. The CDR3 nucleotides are TGTGCCAGCAGTGTGGCGGGCTTGAGGGCCAACGTCCTGACTTTC.

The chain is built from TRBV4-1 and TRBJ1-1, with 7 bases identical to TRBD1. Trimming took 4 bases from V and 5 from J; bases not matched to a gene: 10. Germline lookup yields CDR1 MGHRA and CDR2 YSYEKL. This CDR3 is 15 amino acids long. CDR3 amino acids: CASSPRQGRETEAFF. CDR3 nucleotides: TGCGCCAGCAGCCCCCGACAGGGAAGGGAGACTGAAGCTTTCTTT.

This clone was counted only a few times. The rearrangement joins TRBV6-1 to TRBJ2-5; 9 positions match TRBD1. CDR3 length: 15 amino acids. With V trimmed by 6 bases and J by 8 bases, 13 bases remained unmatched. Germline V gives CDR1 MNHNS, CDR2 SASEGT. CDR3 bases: TGTGCCAGCAGACTACAGGGGGCCGGCGTGGGTACCCAGTACTTC. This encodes CASRLQGAGVGTQYF.

This CDR3 is CASSTQHGDSNQPQHF. CDR3 DNA: TGTGCCAGTAGTACCCAACACGGAGATAGCAATCAGCCCCAGCATTTT. The chain is built from TRBV19 and TRBJ1-5; D unresolved. The germline V and J ends were trimmed by 4 bases and 0 bases, with 13 bases remaining between them. The CDR3 loop spans 16 amino acids. CDR1 is LNHDA and CDR2 is SQIVND in the germline V gene (reference sequence).

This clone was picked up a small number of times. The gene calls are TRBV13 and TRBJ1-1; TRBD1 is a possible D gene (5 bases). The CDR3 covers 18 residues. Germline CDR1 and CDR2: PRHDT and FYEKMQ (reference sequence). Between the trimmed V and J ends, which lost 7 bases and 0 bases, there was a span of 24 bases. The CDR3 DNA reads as TGTGCCAGCATGCGGGGGGGGATGGCAGGCTTGATGAACACTGAAGCTTTCTTT. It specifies CASMRGGMAGLMNTEAFF.

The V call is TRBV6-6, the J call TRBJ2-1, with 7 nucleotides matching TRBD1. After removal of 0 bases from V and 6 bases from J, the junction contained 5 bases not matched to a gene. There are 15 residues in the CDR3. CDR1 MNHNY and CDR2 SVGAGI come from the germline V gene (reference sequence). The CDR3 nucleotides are TGTGCCAGCAGTTACTCTGGGACAGTCACCAATGAGCAGTTCTTC. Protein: CASSYSGTVTNEQFF.

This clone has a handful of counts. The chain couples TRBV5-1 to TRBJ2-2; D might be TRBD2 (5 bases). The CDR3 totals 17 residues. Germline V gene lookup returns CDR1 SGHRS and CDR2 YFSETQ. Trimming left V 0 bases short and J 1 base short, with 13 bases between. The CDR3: CASSLEAPGKNTGELFF. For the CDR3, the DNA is TGCGCCAGCAGCTTGGAGGCTCCGGGAAAGAACACCGGGGAGCTGTTTTTT.

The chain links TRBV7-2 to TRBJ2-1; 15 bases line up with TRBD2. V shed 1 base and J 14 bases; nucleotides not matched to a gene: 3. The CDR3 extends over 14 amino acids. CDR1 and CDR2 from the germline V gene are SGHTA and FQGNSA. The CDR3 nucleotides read TGTGCCAGCAGCTTAGACGGACTAGCGGGGGGGGAGTTCTTC. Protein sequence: CASSLDGLAGGEFF.

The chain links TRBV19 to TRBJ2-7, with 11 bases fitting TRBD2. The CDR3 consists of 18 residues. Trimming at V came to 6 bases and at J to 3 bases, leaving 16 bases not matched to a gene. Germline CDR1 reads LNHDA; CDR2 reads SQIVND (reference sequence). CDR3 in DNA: TGTGCCAGTAGGCAGGGTGGACTAGCGGGCCTTCACCTCTACGAGCAGTACTTC. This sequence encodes CASRQGGLAGLHLYEQYF.